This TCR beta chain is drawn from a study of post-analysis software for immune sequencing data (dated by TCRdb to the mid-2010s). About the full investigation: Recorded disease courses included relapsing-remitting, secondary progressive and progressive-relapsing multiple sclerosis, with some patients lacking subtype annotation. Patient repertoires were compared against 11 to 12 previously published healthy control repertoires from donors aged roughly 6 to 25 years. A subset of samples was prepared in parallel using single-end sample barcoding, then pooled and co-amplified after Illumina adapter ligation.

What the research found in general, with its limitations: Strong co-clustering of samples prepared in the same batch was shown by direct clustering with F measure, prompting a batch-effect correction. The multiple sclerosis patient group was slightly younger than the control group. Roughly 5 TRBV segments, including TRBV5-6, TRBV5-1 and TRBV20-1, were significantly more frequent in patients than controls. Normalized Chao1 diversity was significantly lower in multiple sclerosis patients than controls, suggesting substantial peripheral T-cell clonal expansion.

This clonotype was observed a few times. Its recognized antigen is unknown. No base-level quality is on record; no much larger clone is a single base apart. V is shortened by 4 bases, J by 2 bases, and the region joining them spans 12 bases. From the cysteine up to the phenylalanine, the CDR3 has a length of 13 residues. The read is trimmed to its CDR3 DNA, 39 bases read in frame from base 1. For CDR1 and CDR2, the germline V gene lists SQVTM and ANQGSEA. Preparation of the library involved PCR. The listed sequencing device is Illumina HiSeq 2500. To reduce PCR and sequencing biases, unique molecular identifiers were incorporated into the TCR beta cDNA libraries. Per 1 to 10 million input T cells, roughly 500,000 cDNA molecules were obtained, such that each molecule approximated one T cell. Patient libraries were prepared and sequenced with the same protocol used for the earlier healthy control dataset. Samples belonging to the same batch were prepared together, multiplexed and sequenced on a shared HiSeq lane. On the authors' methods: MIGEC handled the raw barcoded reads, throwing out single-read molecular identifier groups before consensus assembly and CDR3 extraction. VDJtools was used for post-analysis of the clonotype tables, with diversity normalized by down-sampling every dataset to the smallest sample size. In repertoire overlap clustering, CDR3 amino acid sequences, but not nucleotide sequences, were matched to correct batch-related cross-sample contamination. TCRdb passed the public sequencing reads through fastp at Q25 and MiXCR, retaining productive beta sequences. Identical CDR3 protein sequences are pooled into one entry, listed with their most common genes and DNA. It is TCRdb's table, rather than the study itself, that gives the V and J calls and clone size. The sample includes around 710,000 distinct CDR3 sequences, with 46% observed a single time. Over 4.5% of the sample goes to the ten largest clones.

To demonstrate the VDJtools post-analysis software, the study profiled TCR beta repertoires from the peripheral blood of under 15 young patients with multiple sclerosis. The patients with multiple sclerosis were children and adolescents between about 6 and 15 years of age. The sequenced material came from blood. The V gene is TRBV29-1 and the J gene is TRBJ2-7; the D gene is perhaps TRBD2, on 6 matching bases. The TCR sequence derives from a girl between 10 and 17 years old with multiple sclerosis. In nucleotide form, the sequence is TGCAGCGTTGGTGGCGGGGCGACCTACGAGCAGTACTTC. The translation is CSVGGGATYEQYF.